This paragraph reports one TCR beta chain. J lost 6 bases, V lost 8 bases, and 8 bases had no gene match. Germline V gene data show CDR1 as LGHNA and CDR2 as YSLEER. The CDR3 totals 15 residues. This specimen comes from a study of blood T cell repertoires in COVID-19. In the study overall: In each case, the material was cDNA or gDNA derived from T cells, B-cell-depleted T cells, or PBMCs.

The protocol was immunoSEQ multiplex PCR, while the TCRdb copy is restricted to in-frame clones and leaves out a portion. The table has under 200,000 clones, roughly 86% seen once. The rearrangement joins TRBV4-3 to TRBJ2-2; 11 bases map to TRBD1. This receptor was obtained from a man between 45 and 60 years old with active or convalescent COVID-19. The sequenced sample consisted of peripheral blood. CDR3 in amino acids: CASGRTGQGAGELFF. The CDR3 DNA reads as TGCGCCAGCGGTCGAACGGGACAGGGGGCCGGGGAGCTGTTTTTT.